What follows are 12 T cell receptor beta chains derived from one specimen sequenced in a study of T cells in Graves' hyperthyroidism and ophthalmopathy. Researchers amplified the TCR beta CDR3 regions from RNA transcripts. Researchers ran a first-round RT-PCR on the TCR CDR3 using the HTBI primer set. TCRdb reanalysed the multiplex PCR reads using MiXCR and keeps one entry per CDR3 protein. Of around 360,000 distinct CDR3 sequences listed, roughly 15% are singletons. Input material: blood. These receptors were obtained from a woman aged 55 to 70 with Graves' ophthalmopathy.

This clonotype was recorded at least ten times. V is TRBV24-1 and J is TRBJ1-2; no clear D. The germline V gene has CDR1 KGHDR and CDR2 SFDVKD. Trimming took off 4 bases at V and 7 bases at J, with 9 bases between the two ends. This CDR3 has 12 residues. The CDR3 loop is CATSENSAGYTF. The CDR3 bases are TGTGCCACCAGTGAAAATAGTGCTGGCTACACCTTC.

Ten or more counts support this clonotype. J is TRBJ2-1 and V is TRBV12-3 or TRBV12-4; tentatively, D is TRBD1 (5 bases). CDR3 size: 11 residues. Trimming removed 2 bases at V and 10 bases at J, with 6 bases between. CDR3 nucleotides: TGTGCCAGCAGTTTATACAGGGAGCAGTTCTTC. This codes for CASSLYREQFF.

V and J are TRBV20-1 and TRBJ2-2, with TRBD2 identical over 8 bases. The CDR3 has 14 residues. Germline trimming cut 3 bases from V and 4 bases from J; bases unmatched to any gene: 4. Germline V gene lookup returns CDR1 DFQATT and CDR2 SNEGSKA (reference sequence). This CDR3 is CSASGRAITGELFF. The CDR3 nucleotides read TGCAGTGCTAGCGGGAGGGCCATCACCGGGGAGCTGTTTTTT.

This clonotype was detected many times. The chain employs TRBV5-1 and TRBJ2-5; 12 bases fit TRBD2. V gave up 4 bases and J gave up 4 bases; unmatched junction bases: 11. This CDR3 has 17 residues. Germline CDR1 is SGHRS and CDR2 is YFSETQ. The CDR3 sequence is CASSIRLAGVGRETQYF. Here the CDR3 DNA reads TGCGCCAGCAGCATCCGACTAGCGGGAGTCGGTAGAGAGACCCAGTACTTC.

This clonotype was detected a few times. The chain uses TRBV6-2 or TRBV6-3 and TRBJ1-5; no clear D. V was trimmed by 2 bases and J by 6 bases, leaving 11 bases between them. CDR1 is MNHEY and CDR2 is SVGEGT in the germline V gene. This CDR3 is built from 14 residues. CDR3 amino acids: CASSYVGSGQPQHF. The DNA of the CDR3 is TGTGCCAGCAGTTACGTCGGGTCCGGTCAGCCCCAGCATTTT.

This clonotype has ten or more counts. The J gene is TRBJ1-6, the V gene TRBV6-1; 9 positions agree with TRBD1. This CDR3 contains 15 residues. CDR1 is MNHNS and CDR2 is SASEGT in the germline V gene. V lost 5 bases and J lost 8; bases outside the gene matches: 7. Written as DNA, the CDR3 is TGTGCCAGCAGTCGAGGAACAGGGGGCGATTCACCCCTCCACTTT. Protein product: CASSRGTGGDSPLHF.

This clonotype has a count of ten or more. The chain links TRBV28 to TRBJ1-4; 7 bases map to TRBD1. The CDR3 has 16 residues. With 5 bases clipped from V and 7 bases from J, the junction kept 13 bases outside the gene matches. CDR1 is MDHEN, CDR2 SYDVKM, per germline. CDR3 nucleotide sequence: TGTGCCAGCAGTCCAAATAGAGGGGGCGCGGGTGAAAAACTGTTTTTT. It is translated as CASSPNRGGAGEKLFF.

This clonotype turned up a few times. This chain links TRBV29-1 with TRBJ2-5; D is undetermined. This CDR3 is built from 12 residues. Germline assignment: CDR1 SQVTM and CDR2 ANQGSEA. V was shortened by 6 bases and J by 5 bases, with 13 bases between the two germline ends. CDR3 in DNA: TGCAGCGTCCAGGTGAATTGGGAGACCCAGTACTTC. The encoded protein is CSVQVNWETQYF. The entire variable domain, with the rest obtained from reference TRBV29-1 and TRBJ2-5, is as follows: SAVISQKPSRDICQRGTSLTIQCQVDSQVTMMFWYRQQPGQSLTLIATANQGSEATYESGFVIDKFPISRPNLTFSTLTVSNMSPEDSSIYLCSVQVNWETQYFGPGTRLLVL.

The V call is TRBV20-1, the J call TRBJ2-5, with 8 bases that match TRBD2. Germline loops: CDR1 DFQATT, CDR2 SNEGSKA (reference sequence). J lost 5 bases, V lost 4 bases, and 3 bases had no gene match. The CDR3 has 12 residues. The CDR3 is CSAIPGGETQYF. CDR3 nucleotides: TGCAGTGCTATCCCGGGAGGGGAGACCCAGTACTTC.

This clonotype was seen a handful of times. This chain joins TRBV2 and TRBJ2-1, with D tentatively TRBD1 (5 bases). V lost 7 bases and J lost 3, with 22 bases in between. The CDR3 consists of 17 residues. Germline CDR1 SNHLY, CDR2 FYNNEI. Here the CDR3 reads CASTPLILRTGYNEQFF. The CDR3 DNA reads TGTGCCAGCACACCATTAATACTCCGCACAGGCTACAATGAGCAGTTCTTC. Together with reference TRBV2 and TRBJ2-1, the CDR3 gives the full variable domain: EPEVTQTPSHQVTQMGQEVILRCVPISNHLYFYWYRQILGQKVEFLVSFYNNEISEKSEIFDDQFSVERPDGSNFTLKIRSTKLEDSAMYFCASTPLILRTGYNEQFFGPGTRLTVL.

The table lists this clonotype with many counts. In nucleotides, the CDR3 is TGTGCCAGCAGAGTAACAGGGTTCACCGGGGAGCTGTTTTTT. Translated, it gives CASRVTGFTGELFF. This rearrangement joins TRBV6-1 to TRBJ2-2, with D possibly TRBD1 on 6 matching bases. The V gene lost 6 bases and the J gene lost 4 bases, with 12 bases spanning the gap. CDR3 length equals 14 residues. From germline, CDR1 is MNHNS and CDR2 SASEGT.

This clonotype showed up many times. The V call is TRBV14, the J call TRBJ2-3, with 8 bases that match TRBD1. CDR1 and CDR2 from the germline V gene are SGHDN and FVKESK. J was trimmed by 8 bases and V by 0 bases; bases with no gene match: 1. The CDR3 length is 13 residues. The CDR3 region has the DNA TGTGCCAGCAGCCAAGACAGGGGGCGTACGCAGTATTTT. This encodes CASSQDRGRTQYF.